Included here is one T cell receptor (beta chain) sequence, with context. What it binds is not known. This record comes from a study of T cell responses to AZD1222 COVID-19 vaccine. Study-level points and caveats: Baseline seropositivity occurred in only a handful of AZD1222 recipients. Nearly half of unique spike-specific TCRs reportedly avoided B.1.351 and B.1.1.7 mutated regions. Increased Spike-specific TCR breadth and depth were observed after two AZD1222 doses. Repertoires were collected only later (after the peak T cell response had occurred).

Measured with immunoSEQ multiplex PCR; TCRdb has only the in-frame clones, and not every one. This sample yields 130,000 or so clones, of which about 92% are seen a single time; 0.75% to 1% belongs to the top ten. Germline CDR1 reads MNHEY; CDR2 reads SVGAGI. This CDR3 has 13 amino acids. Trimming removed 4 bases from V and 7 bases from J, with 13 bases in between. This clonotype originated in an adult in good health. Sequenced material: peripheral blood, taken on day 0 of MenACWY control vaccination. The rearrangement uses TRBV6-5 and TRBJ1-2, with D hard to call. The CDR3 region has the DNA TGTGCCAGCAGTTCCCCCCTTACGAGTGGCTACACCTTC. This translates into CASSSPLTSGYTF.